Listed here are 2 T cell receptor beta chains from one sample, sequenced in a study of blood T cell repertoires in COVID-19 (TCRdb year 2020). Library creation used the immunoSEQ multiplex PCR assay. Sourced from immuneACCESS, this table was stored by TCRdb with only in-frame sequences that have V and J called. A share of the clones is absent; for the studies checked, an unresolved V gene accounts for under half, and the remainder has no known explanation. The sample data list 250,000 or so clones, and 84% of these were observed just once. The ten most abundant clones make up more than 1.5% of the sample. The specimen sequenced was peripheral blood. Every receptor here comes from a woman in her thirties or forties who had recovered from COVID-19.

The chain carries TRBV5-6 and TRBJ2-5; 7 bases are a match to TRBD1. Trimming at V came to 1 base and at J to 2 bases, leaving 11 bases not matched to a gene. Per the germline V gene, CDR1 is SGHDT and CDR2 is YYEEEE. The CDR3 has 17 amino acids. The CDR3 bases are TGTGCCAGCAGCTTGTGGCCGACAGGGAAGTGGCAAGAGACCCAGTACTTC. This translates into CASSLWPTGKWQETQYF.

The chain recombines TRBV30 with TRBJ1-4, with D possibly TRBD1 on 5 matching bases. V was trimmed by 1 base and J by 14 bases, leaving 14 bases between them. Germline V gene lookup returns CDR1 GTSNPN and CDR2 SVGIG (reference sequence). There are 12 residues in the CDR3. CDR3 region: CAWSDGAGGLFF. DNA for the CDR3: TGTGCCTGGAGTGATGGGGCGGGAGGGCTGTTTTTT.